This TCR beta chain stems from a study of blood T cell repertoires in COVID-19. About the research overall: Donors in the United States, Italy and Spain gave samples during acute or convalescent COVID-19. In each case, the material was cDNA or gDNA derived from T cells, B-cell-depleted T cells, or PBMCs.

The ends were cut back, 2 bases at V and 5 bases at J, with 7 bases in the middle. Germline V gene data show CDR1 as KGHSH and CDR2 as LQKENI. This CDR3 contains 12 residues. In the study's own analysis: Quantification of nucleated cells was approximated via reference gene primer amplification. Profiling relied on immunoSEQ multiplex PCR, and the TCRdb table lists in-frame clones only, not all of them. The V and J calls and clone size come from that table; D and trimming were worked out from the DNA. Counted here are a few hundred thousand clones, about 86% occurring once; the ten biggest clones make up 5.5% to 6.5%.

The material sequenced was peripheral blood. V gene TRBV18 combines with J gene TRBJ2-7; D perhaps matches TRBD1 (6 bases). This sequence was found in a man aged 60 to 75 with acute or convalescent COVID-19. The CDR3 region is CASSPAGDEQYF. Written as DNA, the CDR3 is TGTGCCAGCTCACCAGCAGGGGACGAGCAGTACTTC.